The 24 T cell receptor beta chains below come from one sample, sequenced in a study of cytomegalovirus exposure and HLA in healthy donors. PCR employed 60 Vbeta and 13 Jbeta primers. This table comes from immunoSEQ multiplex PCR, and its TCRdb copy is limited to in-frame clones, with some not included. This sample has 250,000 or so clones, with approximately 81% found just once. Sequencing used PBMCs. These receptors were obtained from a human donor in good health.

This clone was counted a single time. The J gene is TRBJ2-1, the V gene TRBV6-1; D uncertain. Germline CDR1 is MNHNS and CDR2 is SASEGT. CDR3 length: 16 amino acids. V dropped 3 bases and J dropped 8 bases, with 20 bases sitting between them. CDR3 residues: CASSDTVAAPFYEQFF. CDR3 bases: TGTGCCAGCAGTGATACGGTTGCCGCCCCGTTTTATGAGCAGTTCTTC.

The chain recombines TRBV5-1 with TRBJ1-2; TRBD1 matches 8 bases. From germline, CDR1 is SGHRS and CDR2 YFSETQ. The CDR3 runs 14 residues. The V segment lost 3 bases and the J segment 6 bases; nucleotides outside the gene matches: 7. The CDR3, as DNA: TGCGCCAGCAGCTGGGGGCCGACAGGGGATGGCTACACCTTC. It is translated as CASSWGPTGDGYTF. The full variable domain, with the rest looked up from reference TRBV5-1 and TRBJ1-2, is KAGVTQTPRYLIKTRGQQVTLSCSPISGHRSVSWYQQTPGQGLQFLFEYFSETQRNKGNFPGRFSGRQFSNSRSEMNVSTLELGDSALYLCASSWGPTGDGYTFGSGTRLTVV.

The CDR3 here is CASSGDGTASYEQYF. DNA for the CDR3: TGCGCCAGCAGCGGGGACGGGACAGCCTCCTACGAGCAGTACTTC. The chain recombines TRBV5-1 with TRBJ2-7; 7 nucleotides line up with TRBD1. The germline V gene encodes CDR1 SGHRS and CDR2 YFSETQ. The J segment lost 0 bases and the V segment lost 4 bases, leaving 7 bases of the junction unmatched. The CDR3 is made up of 15 amino acids.

The rearrangement uses TRBV7-9 and TRBJ2-1; TRBD1 agrees at 7 bases. This CDR3 comprises 15 residues. Germline assignment: CDR1 SEHNR and CDR2 FQNEAQ (reference sequence). J was trimmed by 8 bases and V by 5 bases; bases with no gene match: 12. The CDR3, as DNA: TGTGCCAGCAGCGGACAGACAGGGCCCCAGTATGAGCAGTTCTTC. Its protein is CASSGQTGPQYEQFF.

This chain uses TRBV6-5 with TRBJ1-1; D not certain. V was cut by 0 bases and J by 0 bases, with 11 bases left in between. The CDR3 is 16 amino acids. Germline V CDR1 and CDR2: MNHEY, SVGAGI. This CDR3 reads CASSYSVGRLNTEAFF. The CDR3 nucleotides read TGTGCCAGCAGTTACTCGGTCGGCAGGTTGAACACTGAAGCTTTCTTT.

This chain links TRBV25-1 with TRBJ2-3; TRBD2 aligns across 8 bases. V lost 2 bases to trimming and J lost 5 bases; unmatched junction nucleotides: 6. Germline V gives CDR1 MGHDK, CDR2 SYGVNS. This CDR3 is built from 15 residues. CDR3 protein: CASSEGRREVDTQYF. The CDR3 nucleotides are TGTGCCAGCAGTGAAGGGAGGCGGGAGGTAGATACGCAGTATTTT.

The rearrangement links TRBV2 to TRBJ1-5, with D perhaps matching TRBD1 (5 bases). V lost 2 bases and J lost 6, with 11 bases in between. Per germline, CDR1 SNHLY and CDR2 FYNNEI. The CDR3 has 14 amino acids. The CDR3 sequence: CASSETETVQPQHF. The CDR3 bases are TGTGCCAGCAGTGAAACCGAGACAGTTCAGCCCCAGCATTTT. Complete variable domain (other parts from reference TRBV2 and TRBJ1-5): EPEVTQTPSHQVTQMGQEVILRCVPISNHLYFYWYRQILGQKVEFLVSFYNNEISEKSEIFDDQFSVERPDGSNFTLKIRSTKLEDSAMYFCASSETETVQPQHFGDGTRLSIL.

For the CDR3, the DNA is TGTGCCAGCAGCTCCGGTAATCAGCCCCAGCATTTT. Its protein is CASSSGNQPQHF. V usage is TRBV11-2 and J usage is TRBJ1-5; D call uncertain. The germline V gene has CDR1 SGHAT and CDR2 FQNNGV. The CDR3 is 12 residues long. Trimming removed 4 bases at V and 4 bases at J, with 5 bases between.

V is TRBV19 and J is TRBJ2-5; D is undetermined. Germline CDR1 is LNHDA and CDR2 is SQIVND (reference sequence). The CDR3 spans 11 residues. V lost 3 bases and J lost 3, with 2 bases in between. The CDR3 is CASSIEETQYF. The CDR3 DNA sequence: TGTGCCAGTAGTATCGAAGAGACCCAGTACTTC.

J is TRBJ2-1 and V is TRBV18; maybe TRBD2 (5 bases). The CDR3 runs 15 residues. V lost 2 bases, J lost 5 bases, and 13 bases lay in between. Germline V lookup: CDR1 KGHSH, CDR2 LQKENI. CDR3 in amino acids: CASSPMGTADNEQFF. The CDR3 DNA sequence: TGTGCCAGCTCACCAATGGGTACAGCGGACAATGAGCAGTTCTTC. The full variable domain, its missing parts supplied by reference TRBV18 and TRBJ2-1, is NAGVMQNPRHLVRRRGQEARLRCSPMKGHSHVYWYRQLPEEGLKFMVYLQKENIIDESGMPKERFSAEFPKEGPSILRIQQVVRGDSAAYFCASSPMGTADNEQFFGPGTRLTVL.

The table lists this clone with a few counts. The chain employs TRBV10-3 and TRBJ1-1; 8 bases map to TRBD1. After removal of 6 bases from V and 1 base from J, the junction contained 4 bases not matched to a gene. From germline, CDR1 is ENHRY and CDR2 SYGVKD. The length of the CDR3 is 14 residues. The CDR3 spells CAISPGTGNTEAFF. In DNA, the CDR3 is TGTGCCATCAGCCCTGGGACAGGGAACACTGAAGCTTTCTTT.

This clone was observed a single time. The chain uses TRBV15 and TRBJ2-3; 9 nucleotides agree with TRBD1. J lost 5 bases, V lost 3 bases, and 6 bases had no gene match. CDR1 LNHNV and CDR2 YYDKDF come from the germline V gene (reference sequence). This CDR3 is 15 amino acids long. CDR3 in DNA: TGTGCCACCAGCAGGGAACAGGGGGCTGGAGATACGCAGTATTTT. The encoded protein is CATSREQGAGDTQYF.

The chain carries TRBV15 and TRBJ2-7; the match to TRBD2 covers 10 bases. The CDR3 consists of 16 residues. The V gene end was trimmed by 0 bases and the J gene end by 1 base; junction bases not matched to a gene: 3. Looked up from germline, CDR1 is LNHNV and CDR2 is YYDKDF (reference sequence). The CDR3 loop reads CATSRDLSGRSYEQYF. As DNA, the CDR3 is TGTGCCACCAGCAGAGATCTTAGCGGGAGGTCCTACGAGCAGTACTTC.

This clone was counted only a few times. V is TRBV27 and J is TRBJ2-2; 14 bases map to TRBD2. Germline assignment: CDR1 MNHEY and CDR2 SMNVEV (reference sequence). The CDR3 totals 17 residues. Trimming took 6 bases from V and 6 from J; bases not matched to a gene: 9. CDR3 coding DNA: TGTGCCAGCAGCGGACTAGCGGGAGGTCAATTCGCCGGGGAGCTGTTTTTT. Its translation is CASSGLAGGQFAGELFF.

The chain carries TRBV2 and TRBJ2-3; 10 bases are shared with TRBD2. Trimming cost V 3 bases and J 3 bases; bases outside gene matches: 9. Germline CDR1 reads SNHLY; CDR2 reads FYNNEI. CDR3 length equals 17 residues. CDR3 in DNA: TGTGCCAGCAGTGATGTGGGATTAGCGGGAGGTACAGATACGCAGTATTTT. It specifies CASSDVGLAGGTDTQYF.

The chain is built from TRBV5-4 and TRBJ2-1; TRBD2 matches 7 bases. The CDR3 runs 14 residues. V lost 4 bases, J lost 8 bases, and 9 bases stayed unmatched. The germline CDR1 and CDR2 sequences are SGHNT and YYREEE (reference sequence). Written as DNA, the CDR3 is TGTGCCAGCAGCCCGAGGACTAGTTACGATGAGCAGTTCTTC. Translating it yields CASSPRTSYDEQFF.

This chain connects TRBV30 to TRBJ2-1; D may be TRBD1 (5 bases). There are 14 residues in the CDR3. Germline loops: CDR1 GTSNPN, CDR2 SVGIG (reference sequence). V was clipped by 0 bases and J by 6 bases, with 12 bases between them. In DNA, the CDR3 is TGTGCCTGGAGTGTAGGGGCGGCACCCAATGAGCAGTTCTTC. Encoded protein: CAWSVGAAPNEQFF.

This chain joins TRBV2 and TRBJ2-1; 7 nucleotides agree with TRBD2. The V gene end was trimmed by 5 bases and the J gene end by 4 bases; junction bases not matched to a gene: 5. Germline CDR1 and CDR2: SNHLY and FYNNEI. This CDR3 comprises 14 residues. CDR3: CASSSSGQYNEQFF. DNA of the CDR3: TGTGCCAGCAGTTCTAGCGGCCAATACAATGAGCAGTTCTTC.

This chain links TRBV27 with TRBJ2-2, with 11 bases aligning to TRBD2. This CDR3 has 17 residues. The junction had 6 bases not matched to a gene; V was cut back by 3 bases and J by 3 bases. CDR1 and CDR2 from the germline V gene are MNHEY and SMNVEV (reference sequence). The CDR3 reads CASSLKTSGTYTGELFF. In nucleotides, the CDR3 is TGTGCCAGCAGTTTGAAGACTAGCGGGACATACACCGGGGAGCTGTTTTTT.

J is TRBJ2-7 and V is TRBV29-1; weak D call: TRBD2 (5 bases). Per germline, CDR1 SQVTM and CDR2 ANQGSEA. The CDR3 runs 13 residues. V was pared by 4 bases and J by 3 bases, with 13 bases between. CDR3 amino acids: CSVVSYGGYEQYF. The CDR3 DNA reads TGCAGCGTTGTATCGTACGGAGGCTACGAGCAGTACTTC.

For the CDR3, the DNA is TGTGCCATCAGTGATGGGCGGCTAGCGGATACCGAGCAGTTCTTC. Translating it yields CAISDGRLADTEQFF. The chain recombines TRBV10-3 with TRBJ2-1, with 7 bases aligning to TRBD2. The CDR3 is 15 residues long. Germline CDR1 ENHRY, CDR2 SYGVKD. V lost 3 bases, J lost 10 bases, and 12 bases stayed unmatched.

The V call is TRBV7-3, the J call TRBJ2-7; D may be TRBD2 (5 bases). This CDR3 region has 15 residues. CDR1 and CDR2 (germline): SGHTA, FQGTGA. V gave up 1 base and J gave up 1 base, with 11 bases separating them. The CDR3 DNA sequence: TGTGCCAGCAGCTTAAGAGCGGAAATATCCTACGAGCAGTACTTC. The encoded protein is CASSLRAEISYEQYF.

The V gene is TRBV15, the J gene TRBJ1-4; tentatively, D is TRBD1 (6 bases). CDR1 LNHNV and CDR2 YYDKDF come from the germline V gene (reference sequence). The CDR3 extends over 13 amino acids. With 5 bases removed from V and 4 bases from J, the gap between germline ends came to 8 bases. In DNA form, the CDR3 reads TGTGCCACCAGCGACAGGAGTAATGAAAAACTGTTTTTT. Its translation is CATSDRSNEKLFF. Full variable domain (remainder filled in from reference TRBV15 and TRBJ1-4): DAMVIQNPRYQVTQFGKPVTLSCSQTLNHNVMYWYQQKSSQAPKLLFHYYDKDFNNEADTPDNFQSRRPNTSFCFLDIRSPGLGDTAMYLCATSDRSNEKLFFGSGTQLSVL.

This clone was found once. The J gene is TRBJ2-7, the V gene TRBV2; 8 bases are a match to TRBD1. This CDR3 is built from 13 residues. Germline CDR1 and CDR2: SNHLY and FYNNEI. V trimming: 5 bases; J trimming: 3 bases; junction bases outside the gene matches: 3. This CDR3 reads CASSRDRNYEQYF. CDR3 nucleotides: TGTGCCAGCAGTAGGGACAGGAACTACGAGCAGTACTTC.